This passage covers 27 T cell receptor beta chains from one sample sequenced in a study of blood T cell repertoires in COVID-19 (dated by TCRdb to the early 2020s). The method behind the library was the immunoSEQ multiplex PCR assay. TCRdb limited this immuneACCESS table to in-frame rearrangements with V and J called. A share of clones is missing; checked studies link under half to unresolved V genes, and the rest is unexplained. The sample table contains 90,000 to 120,000 clones; only one count was recorded for about 87% of them. The top ten clones comprise under 7% of the sample. The sequencing input was peripheral blood. These TCRs come from a man aged 50 to 59 with active or convalescent COVID-19.

The chain has TRBV11-2 and TRBJ2-5; 10 bases fit TRBD1. The V and J ends lost 5 bases and 5 bases, in that order; junction bases with no gene match: 8. Per the germline V gene, CDR1 is SGHAT and CDR2 is FQNNGV. The CDR3 has 15 residues. The CDR3 DNA is TGTGCCAGCAGCACCGGGACAGGGGAATTGGAGACCCAGTACTTC. This translates into CASSTGTGELETQYF.

Here the CDR3 reads CASSPTTAQETQYF. The CDR3 region has the DNA TGCGCCAGCAGCCCTACGACAGCTCAAGAGACCCAGTACTTC. J is TRBJ2-5 and V is TRBV5-1; perhaps TRBD1 as D (5 bases). Trimming removed 4 bases at V and 2 bases at J, with 12 bases between. Per the germline V gene, CDR1 is SGHRS and CDR2 is YFSETQ. The CDR3 totals 14 residues.

This chain links TRBV19 with TRBJ2-2; 8 bases are shared with TRBD1. Trimming cost V 7 bases and J 4 bases; bases outside gene matches: 8. The CDR3 extends over 15 amino acids. Germline V gene sequence: CDR1 LNHDA, CDR2 SQIVND (reference sequence). CDR3 amino acids: CASNPGQGPTGELFF. Written as DNA, the CDR3 is TGTGCCAGTAACCCCGGACAGGGACCCACCGGGGAGCTGTTTTTT.

The CDR3 DNA follows: TGTGCCAGTAGTAAGGGGCTAGCGGGAGTCGGTGAGCAGTACTTC. Translation gives CASSKGLAGVGEQYF. This chain links TRBV19 with TRBJ2-7, with TRBD2 identical over 10 bases. CDR3 length: 15 residues. The trim removed 4 bases at V and 7 bases at J, leaving 10 bases unmatched. Germline V CDR1 and CDR2: LNHDA, SQIVND (reference sequence).

The CDR3: CASSPTSGGTDTQYF. The CDR3 nucleotides read TGTGCCAGCAGTCCGACTAGCGGCGGTACAGATACGCAGTATTTT. This sequence joins TRBV6-6 and TRBJ2-3; 9 nucleotides match TRBD2. Germline V lookup: CDR1 MNHNY, CDR2 SVGAGI (reference sequence). This CDR3 comprises 15 residues. The V gene end was trimmed by 5 bases and the J gene end by 3 bases; junction bases not matched to a gene: 6.

This sequence joins TRBV3-1 (or the pseudogene TRBV3-2) and TRBJ2-7, with 9 bases lining up with TRBD1. Per germline, CDR1 LGHDT and CDR2 YNNKEL (reference sequence). This CDR3 spans 17 amino acids. V lost 5 bases and J lost 2; bases outside the gene matches: 13. The CDR3 DNA follows: TGTGCCAGCAGCAACCGGGACAGGGTGTCCCTTACCTACGAGCAGTACTTC. It translates to CASSNRDRVSLTYEQYF.

This sequence joins TRBV27 and TRBJ2-6; perhaps TRBD1 as D (5 bases). Trimming stripped 8 bases from V and 0 bases from J, with 17 bases between. The CDR3 sequence is 17 residues long. Germline loops: CDR1 MNHEY, CDR2 SMNVEV (reference sequence). In DNA form, the CDR3 reads TGTGCCAGCGCTACGGCAGGGCTACACTCTGGGGCCAACGTCCTGACTTTC. Its protein product is CASATAGLHSGANVLTF.

The V gene is TRBV10-2, the J gene TRBJ1-5; 7 bases match TRBD1. Germline loops: CDR1 WSHSY, CDR2 SAAADI. The CDR3 is made up of 14 amino acids. Unmatched junction bases numbered 4, after V lost 8 bases and J lost 0 bases. The CDR3 loop reads CASRGQISNQPQHF. CDR3 coding DNA: TGCGCCAGCCGGGGACAGATTAGCAATCAGCCCCAGCATTTT.

The V and J genes are TRBV30 and TRBJ2-2; maybe TRBD2 (5 bases). This CDR3 spans 14 amino acids. Germline assignment: CDR1 GTSNPN and CDR2 SVGIG (reference sequence). Trimming removed 4 bases at V and 7 bases at J, with 16 bases between. This CDR3 is CAWTGARVHGELFF. Here the CDR3 DNA reads TGTGCCTGGACAGGAGCGCGGGTGCACGGGGAGCTGTTTTTT.

This sequence joins TRBV6-1 and TRBJ2-1; 9 bases match TRBD2. V shed 0 bases, J shed 0 bases, and the junction held 12 bases outside the gene matches. This CDR3 has 20 residues. CDR1 is MNHNS, CDR2 SASEGT, per germline. In nucleotides, the CDR3 is TGTGCCAGCAGTGAAGCGCTTCGGGGTAGCGGGGGTAGCTCCTACAATGAGCAGTTCTTC. This translates into CASSEALRGSGGSSYNEQFF.

CDR3 sequence (DNA): TGCGCCAGCAGCTTGGTGGACTCTCAACGAGGGCAGTACTTC. Translated, it gives CASSLVDSQRGQYF. This chain joins TRBV5-1 and TRBJ2-7; the D gene is possibly TRBD2 (5 bases). Germline values: CDR1 SGHRS, CDR2 YFSETQ. Deletions cut 0 bases from V and 9 bases from J, with 16 bases between. The CDR3 extends over 14 amino acids.

The chain couples TRBV5-1 to TRBJ2-2; D is undetermined. Germline CDR1 reads SGHRS; CDR2 reads YFSETQ. CDR3 size: 14 residues. Trimming took off 0 bases at V and 8 bases at J, with 11 bases between the two ends. CDR3 in amino acids: CASSLDRTVGELFF. In DNA form, the CDR3 reads TGCGCCAGCAGCTTGGACAGAACGGTAGGGGAGCTGTTTTTT.

This chain joins TRBV28 and TRBJ1-4; 9 nucleotides align to TRBD1. After removal of 6 bases from V and 7 bases from J, the junction contained 9 bases not matched to a gene. Germline CDR1 and CDR2: MDHEN and SYDVKM. The CDR3 contains 15 residues. The CDR3 loop is CASRSRDRAGEKLFF. CDR3 DNA sequence: TGTGCCAGCAGGTCCCGGGACAGGGCGGGTGAAAAACTGTTTTTT.

The chain links TRBV19 to TRBJ1-2; D remains unclear. Trimming left V 1 base short and J 5 bases short, with 5 bases between. Germline values: CDR1 LNHDA, CDR2 SQIVND (reference sequence). This CDR3 contains 12 residues. CDR3: CASSIGRYGYTF. In DNA form, the CDR3 reads TGTGCCAGTAGTATAGGGCGGTATGGCTACACCTTC.

This clone was seen just once. The chain has TRBV30 and TRBJ1-1; TRBD1 aligns across 10 bases. J lost 7 bases, V lost 2 bases, and 13 bases had no gene match. The CDR3 sequence is 16 residues long. Germline CDR1 reads GTSNPN; CDR2 reads SVGIG (reference sequence). The CDR3 region has the DNA TGTGCCTGGAGTAGACCGGGACAGGGGAGGGTCAATGAAGCTTTCTTT. As protein: CAWSRPGQGRVNEAFF.

The chain recombines TRBV5-1 with TRBJ1-4, with TRBD1 matching over 9 bases. The CDR3 consists of 15 residues. Trimming removed 3 bases from V and 8 bases from J; junction bases left unmatched: 8. Germline CDR1 is SGHRS and CDR2 is YFSETQ. The CDR3 is CASSSTGDRDEKLFF. The CDR3 bases are TGCGCCAGCAGCTCGACCGGGGACAGGGACGAAAAACTGTTTTTT.

The chain carries TRBV29-1 and TRBJ2-1, with 8 nucleotides matching TRBD1. V dropped 0 bases and J dropped 2; count of bases not matched to a gene: 6. Germline V CDR1 and CDR2: SQVTM, ANQGSEA. CDR3 length equals 16 residues. The chain's CDR3 is CSVEDGGQGAYNEQFF. The CDR3 DNA reads TGCAGCGTTGAAGATGGAGGACAGGGTGCCTACAATGAGCAGTTCTTC.

This sequence joins TRBV28 and TRBJ1-6, with 9 bases fitting TRBD1. The ends lost 6 bases at V and 9 bases at J; junction bases unmatched: 12. The CDR3 extends over 16 amino acids. Germline V gene lookup returns CDR1 MDHEN and CDR2 SYDVKM. The DNA of the CDR3 is TGTGCCAGCAGACTAACCGGGACAGGGCTAATTTCACCCCTCCACTTT. Residues: CASRLTGTGLISPLHF.

V gene TRBV3-1 (or the pseudogene TRBV3-2) combines with J gene TRBJ2-5; tentatively, D is TRBD2 (5 bases). The length of the CDR3 is 17 residues. The ends were cut back, 4 bases at V and 5 bases at J, with 23 bases in the middle. Germline loops: CDR1 LGHDT, CDR2 YNNKEL (reference sequence). The CDR3 sequence is CASSPPSRGVGGETQYF. In nucleotides, the CDR3 is TGTGCCAGCAGCCCACCCTCGAGAGGTGTCGGCGGGGAGACCCAGTACTTC.

This clone showed up just a few times. The chain couples TRBV24-1 to TRBJ2-5; TRBD1 agrees at 9 bases. V lost 8 bases to trimming and J lost 4 bases; unmatched junction nucleotides: 16. CDR1 is KGHDR, CDR2 SFDVKD, per germline. The CDR3 loop spans 17 amino acids. This chain's CDR3 is CATMLRWGTGRRETQYF. The CDR3 bases are TGTGCCACCATGCTCCGGTGGGGGACAGGGCGGCGAGAGACCCAGTACTTC.

This chain uses TRBV19 with TRBJ2-1; 7 bases line up with TRBD2. CDR3 length: 14 residues. Germline V lookup: CDR1 LNHDA, CDR2 SQIVND (reference sequence). J lost 3 bases, V lost 8 bases, and 7 bases had no gene match. CDR3 nucleotides: TGTGCCAGTCAAAAGCGGGACCGCTACAATGAGCAGTTCTTC. Its protein is CASQKRDRYNEQFF.

This clone turned up a few times. V and J are TRBV5-1 and TRBJ2-7; 10 nucleotides agree with TRBD2. Unmatched junction bases numbered 7, after V lost 0 bases and J lost 7 bases. The CDR3 consists of 15 residues. Germline V CDR1 and CDR2: SGHRS, YFSETQ. The DNA for the CDR3 is TGCGCCAGCAGCTTGGATGGAGCGGGAGGGCGAGAGCAGTACTTC. As protein: CASSLDGAGGREQYF.

V and J are TRBV5-1 and TRBJ2-1, with D possibly being TRBD2 (6 bases). The CDR3 runs 16 residues. V lost 4 bases and J 3 bases, leaving 17 bases between the germline ends. Germline CDR1 reads SGHRS; CDR2 reads YFSETQ. This CDR3 is CASSVLEGRGYNEQFF. The CDR3 DNA reads TGCGCCAGCAGCGTCCTGGAGGGCCGTGGCTACAATGAGCAGTTCTTC.

V and J are TRBV29-1 and TRBJ1-5; D is ambiguous. Trimming removed 4 bases from V and 9 bases from J, with 13 bases in between. Germline CDR1 reads SQVTM; CDR2 reads ANQGSEA. The CDR3 runs to 12 residues. CDR3 residues: CSVGPPRLPQHF. In DNA form, the CDR3 reads TGCAGCGTTGGGCCCCCGCGACTGCCCCAGCATTTT.

The J gene is TRBJ2-1, the V gene TRBV6-5; D remains ambiguous. Germline V gives CDR1 MNHEY, CDR2 SVGAGI. This CDR3 is built from 15 residues. V dropped 8 bases and J dropped 2 bases, with 16 bases sitting between them. The CDR3 spells CASARFSTAYNEQFF. The CDR3, as DNA: TGTGCCAGCGCAAGGTTCAGTACAGCCTACAATGAGCAGTTCTTC.

This clone was picked up one time. V is TRBV6-5 and J is TRBJ2-3, with TRBD1 as a possible D gene (6 bases). V was shortened by 3 bases and J by 6 bases, with 10 bases between the two germline ends. The germline V gene has CDR1 MNHEY and CDR2 SVGAGI. The CDR3 consists of 13 residues. The DNA of the CDR3 is TGTGCCAGCAGTTATAACAGGGCGGATACGCAGTATTTT. Translated, it gives CASSYNRADTQYF.

This chain connects TRBV18 to TRBJ2-3, with TRBD1 matching over 8 bases. From germline, CDR1 is KGHSH and CDR2 LQKENI. The junction had 6 bases not matched to a gene; V was cut back by 2 bases and J by 2 bases. The CDR3 sequence is 16 residues long. The CDR3 DNA is TGTGCCAGCTCACCAGGCCAGGGGGCTGTCACAGATACGCAGTATTTT. Residues: CASSPGQGAVTDTQYF.